This T cell receptor beta chain stems from a study of shared clonotypes between healthy human individuals (TCRdb year 2020). At the level of the whole study: A few men and two women, aged 18 to 49 years, made up the cohort. For each donor, CD4 naive and CD4 memory were each run on three plates, CD8 naive on two plates, and CD8 memory on one plate. To estimate repertoire size and how much clonotype sharing occurs between individuals, the study deeply sequenced the blood TCR repertoires of five healthy adults. Different laboratories and diverse techniques were used to prepare libraries and sequence TCR repertoires, to increase sequencing depth and limit assay-specific biases. Per donor, leukapheresis produced somewhere between about 0.85 and 9.5 billion PBMCs.

CD8 naive samples were obtained by positive selection for CCR7 among CD45RO-negative cells, yielding a CD45RA+CCR7+ population from which TemRA cells were excluded. The donors were healthy, HIV-negative adults with no recently reported acute infections or vaccinations. Every donor was a Caucasian adult living in Nashville, Tennessee, USA. Blood was collected by leukapheresis, and PBMCs were isolated by Ficoll-Histopaque density gradient centrifugation and then cryopreserved in liquid nitrogen vapor phase. Analytical flow cytometry was used to check the purity and quantity of every magnetically sorted T cell population. Genomic DNA was isolated from every sorted fraction and measured by UV absorbance on a Nanodrop 2000c. Using the deep immunoSEQ assay, multiplex PCR amplified TCR CDR3 regions from genomic DNA. Genomic DNA extracted from each cell subset was distributed evenly over all wells of several immunoSEQ 96-well plates, and each plate served as one replicate. Each replicate PCR for sorted subsets received about 200 ng genomic DNA, equal to about 30,000 T cell genomes. Purified libraries were quantified with a Qubit 3.0 fluorometer, sized on a Bioanalyzer 2100, and re-quantified with the KAPA Library Quantification kit. A separate single-read 150-cycle Illumina NextSeq 550 flow cell was used to sequence each immunoSEQ 96-well plate. As for the original processing: The immunoSEQ output contained only junctional sequences without quality scores, so filtering could not match that applied to full-length reads. Sequences were annotated with PyIR, a Python wrapper for IgBLAST v1.9, and V/J genes and CDR3 were assigned using IMGT germline references. Reads with weak V/J assignments (E-value above 1e-6), missing CDR3, stop codons, out-of-frame junctions, or ambiguous translated residues were removed. V3J clonotypes were defined by identical inferred V gene, J gene, and CDR3 amino acid sequence. The percentage overlap between two repertoires was calculated by dividing the number of shared unique clonotypes by the size of the smaller repertoire. Richness of each repertoire was evaluated using RTK rarefaction, the Chao1 estimator, and Recon v2.1 estimates of unobserved clonotypes. Generation probabilities for all TCRbeta clonotypes obtained by the gDNA method from a few donors were computed using OLGA. TCRdb provides this immuneACCESS table in a form limited to in-frame rearrangements. Some clones are lacking; in checked studies, under half of them reflect an unresolved V gene, and why the rest are absent is not known. The DNA gave D and trimming, while V, J and clone size come from that table. This sample lists about 600,000 clones; roughly 98% were detected once. The ten largest account for 0.3% of the sample.

Concerning this clone: This receptor's antigen is unknown. One base away there is no much larger clone; base qualities are not given.

The study at large found these results: Rarefaction of sorted-subset datasets indicated incomplete sequencing despite the large sequencing depth. Pairwise subsampling led to the expectation that sequencing depth would affect the degree of clonotype sharing among donors. When a handful of donors were compared, the shared fraction of clonotypes was around 4.6% for naive CD4, over 3% for naive CD8, 2% to 2.5% for memory CD4, and 0.35% to 0.4% for memory CD8. Compared with non-shared clonotypes, the clonotypes found in all four sorted-subset donors had higher generation probabilities. Sampling was restricted to blood, and TCR repertoires in tissue are likely to differ from TCR repertoires in blood. Naive subsets generally had larger estimated clonotype richness than memory subsets. The genetic and exposure-history diversity represented was limited by the small number of donors.

V is clipped by 3 bases and J by 0 bases, and the sequence between their germline boundaries is 16 bases long. Counted from cysteine to phenylalanine, this CDR3 has 17 amino acids. The sequence is cut down to CDR3 DNA, 51 bases in frame from base 1. CDR1 and CDR2, per the germline V gene, are SGHRS and YFSETQ. Material: naive CD8+ T cells sorted from blood. The meaning of the sample's cell subset or site label: CD45RA+CCR7+. The clonotype was recovered from a man aged 30 to 39 in good health. In this chain, TRBV5-1 is recombined with TRBJ2-1; the D gene is possibly TRBD1 or TRBD2, each agreeing over 5 bases. The sequenced DNA: TGCGCCAGCAGCTCATATAACGGGGCAAGCTCCTACAATGAGCAGTTCTTC. Its protein reads: CASSSYNGASSYNEQFF.